The 27 T cell receptor beta chains below come from one sample, sequenced in a study of PD-1 blockade in classical Hodgkin lymphoma. Patients all relapsed after autologous stem cell transplantation, and there was variation in brentuximab vedotin exposure. TCRdb's copy holds only in-frame clones and misses some; the assay was immunoSEQ multiplex PCR. The table includes 37,000 or so clones, 70% to 90% detected once. Here the sequenced sample was peripheral blood mononuclear cells (PBMCs), taken before the second cycle of nivolumab. The source is a human donor with classical Hodgkin lymphoma.

In its sample, this clone is medium-sized (0.01 to 0.1%). This chain connects TRBV10-1 to TRBJ2-3; no definite D call. Germline CDR1 reads WNHNN; CDR2 reads SYGVQD (reference sequence). Trimming stripped 2 bases from V and 0 bases from J, with 9 bases between. CDR3 length: 15 residues. The CDR3 region has the DNA TGCGCCAGCAGTGAGACCAGCTTTAGCACAGATACGCAGTATTTT. It is translated as CASSETSFSTDTQYF.

The chain links TRBV10-3 to TRBJ2-2; 10 positions match TRBD1. V trimming: 10 bases; J trimming: 7 bases; junction bases outside the gene matches: 12. Germline V gene lookup returns CDR1 ENHRY and CDR2 SYGVKD. This CDR3 spans 15 amino acids. The CDR3 loop reads CATETTGGWNGELFF. The CDR3 DNA sequence: TGTGCCACCGAAACGACAGGGGGCTGGAACGGGGAGCTGTTTTTT.

The CDR3: CASSFRIYTDTQYF. The CDR3 DNA is TGTGCCAGCAGCTTTCGGATTTACACAGATACGCAGTATTTT. J is TRBJ2-3 and V is TRBV11-3; D unclear. The V and J ends lost 3 bases and 2 bases respectively, with 9 bases between them. Germline assignment: CDR1 SGHNT and CDR2 YENEEA. CDR3 length: 14 amino acids.

In this sample, this clone turned up a few times. The chain has TRBV18 and TRBJ1-5; tentative D call: TRBD1 (6 bases). CDR3 size: 14 residues. Trimming shortened V by 3 bases and J by 5 bases, and 11 bases separated the two germline ends. CDR1 and CDR2 (germline): KGHSH, LQKENI. For the CDR3, the DNA is TGTGCCAGCTCACCGATACAGGGCCATCAGCCCCAGCATTTT. Translating gives CASSPIQGHQPQHF.

The chain has TRBV28 and TRBJ2-4, with D perhaps given as TRBD1 or TRBD2 (5 bases each). The length of the CDR3 is 16 residues. V was pared by 1 base and J by 0 bases, with 10 bases between. Germline loops: CDR1 MDHEN, CDR2 SYDVKM. As DNA, the CDR3 is TGTGCCAGCAGTTTATTTGGGGGAATAGCCAAAAACATTCAGTACTTC. Translating it yields CASSLFGGIAKNIQYF. The whole variable domain, remainder taken from reference TRBV28 and TRBJ2-4, is DVKVTQSSRYLVKRTGEKVFLECVQDMDHENMFWYRQDPGLGLRLIYFSYDVKMKEKGDIPEGYSVSREKKERFSLILESASTNQTSMYLCASSLFGGIAKNIQYFGAGTRLSVL.

The chain has TRBV29-1 and TRBJ2-2; TRBD2 matches at 8 bases. The CDR3 covers 14 residues. CDR1 is SQVTM and CDR2 is ANQGSEA in the germline V gene. V shed 4 bases and J 1 base; nucleotides not matched to a gene: 2. The DNA of the CDR3 is TGCAGCGTTGGTACTAGCGGGAACACCGGGGAGCTGTTTTTT. This codes for CSVGTSGNTGELFF.

The gene calls are TRBV4-1 and TRBJ2-2; TRBD2 agrees at 9 bases. Germline V gene data show CDR1 as MGHRA and CDR2 as YSYEKL. This CDR3 spans 16 amino acids. J gave up 0 bases and V 8 bases, and 7 bases lay outside the gene matches. The CDR3, as DNA: TGCGCCAGCGGGAATCCTAGCGGGACGAACACCGGGGAGCTGTTTTTT. Residues: CASGNPSGTNTGELFF.

The genes are TRBV4-1 and TRBJ2-7; D could derive from TRBD1 or TRBD2 (5 bases each). Germline V CDR1 and CDR2: MGHRA, YSYEKL. V was clipped by 1 base and J by 1 base, with 23 bases between them. This CDR3 is 19 amino acids long. In DNA form, the CDR3 reads TGCGCCAGCAGCCAAGGGGGGAACAGCCAAACTCGTTATTCCTACGAGCAGTACTTC. It codes for CASSQGGNSQTRYSYEQYF.

The V gene is TRBV5-1, the J gene TRBJ1-3; TRBD1 matches at 10 bases. The CDR3 is 15 residues long. J lost 2 bases, V lost 8 bases, and 7 bases had no gene match. Per germline, CDR1 SGHRS and CDR2 YFSETQ. The CDR3 here is CASTAGTGAGNTIYF. The CDR3 bases are TGCGCCAGTACGGCCGGGACAGGGGCTGGAAACACCATATATTTT. The entire variable domain, with the rest obtained from reference TRBV5-1 and TRBJ1-3, is as follows: KAGVTQTPRYLIKTRGQQVTLSCSPISGHRSVSWYQQTPGQGLQFLFEYFSETQRNKGNFPGRFSGRQFSNSRSEMNVSTLELGDSALYLCASTAGTGAGNTIYFGEGSWLTVV.

By proportion, this clone is medium-sized (0.01 to 0.1%). The V call is TRBV2, the J call TRBJ1-5; 11 nucleotides match TRBD1. Per the germline V gene, CDR1 is SNHLY and CDR2 is FYNNEI. The V and J ends lost 6 bases and 12 bases, in that order; junction bases with no gene match: 13. This CDR3 has 15 amino acids. The CDR3 loop reads CASRPGTGGLFGQHF. CDR3 DNA: TGTGCCAGCAGACCGGGGACAGGGGGGCTTTTCGGCCAGCATTTT. The full variable domain, its missing parts supplied by reference TRBV2 and TRBJ1-5, is EPEVTQTPSHQVTQMGQEVILRCVPISNHLYFYWYRQILGQKVEFLVSFYNNEISEKSEIFDDQFSVERPDGSNFTLKIRSTKLEDSAMYFCASRPGTGGLFGQHFGDGTRLSIL.

This clone was recorded only once. The chain combines TRBV30 with TRBJ2-5, with TRBD1 matching 9 bases. This CDR3 has 17 residues. Trimming took 0 bases from V and 5 from J; bases not matched to a gene: 13. The germline CDR1 and CDR2 sequences are GTSNPN and SVGIG (reference sequence). CDR3 nucleotide sequence: TGTGCCTGGAGTGTACGTCTTAGGACAGGGGCGTGGGAGACCCAGTACTTC. Protein product: CAWSVRLRTGAWETQYF.

J is TRBJ2-3 and V is TRBV5-1; D is perhaps TRBD1 or TRBD2 (7 bases each). V lost 4 bases and J lost 3, with 24 bases in between. CDR1 SGHRS and CDR2 YFSETQ come from the germline V gene. This CDR3 has 18 amino acids. The CDR3 DNA sequence: TGCGCCAGCAGCGGCAGGGGGAGTGGCGGGAGTTATACAGATACGCAGTATTTT. It codes for CASSGRGSGGSYTDTQYF.

The chain uses TRBV7-8 and TRBJ1-1; D is ambiguous. CDR1 and CDR2 from the germline V gene are SGHVS and FQNEAQ. The CDR3 is 13 residues long. Between the trimmed V and J ends, which lost 2 bases and 0 bases, there was a span of 4 bases. The chain's CDR3 is CASSLSMNTEAFF. The DNA for the CDR3 is TGTGCCAGCAGCTTATCGATGAACACTGAAGCTTTCTTT.

The gene calls are TRBV12-5 and TRBJ2-4; a weak D match, TRBD2 (6 bases). The CDR3 is made up of 17 amino acids. Between the trimmed V and J ends, which lost 7 bases and 5 bases, there was a span of 24 bases. CDR1 and CDR2 from the germline V gene are LGHNT and FRNRAP. CDR3 bases: TGTGCTAGTGCCCGGGGGTGGGAGACTCCCTGGGAAAACATTCAGTACTTC. Translation gives CASARGWETPWENIQYF.

The chain recombines TRBV27 with TRBJ2-2; D could derive from TRBD1 or TRBD2 (6 bases each). Germline CDR1 and CDR2: MNHEY and SMNVEV (reference sequence). V lost 5 bases, J lost 3 bases, and 19 bases lay in between. The CDR3 length is 17 residues. CDR3 loop: CASSPWGRLDYTGELFF. Written as DNA, the CDR3 is TGTGCCAGCAGTCCATGGGGGCGACTAGACTACACCGGGGAGCTGTTTTTT.

This clone was seen only once. The chain couples TRBV4-1 to TRBJ2-7; D is unresolved. The V end lost 1 base, the J end lost 6 bases, and 19 bases lay between the germline ends. Germline lookup yields CDR1 MGHRA and CDR2 YSYEKL. This CDR3 has 16 amino acids. The CDR3: CASSQAGHEVIFEQYF. CDR3 nucleotide sequence: TGCGCCAGCAGCCAAGCCGGTCACGAGGTAATTTTCGAGCAGTACTTC.

This chain connects TRBV11-2 to TRBJ2-7; D may be TRBD2 (5 bases). Trimming left V 7 bases short and J 3 bases short, with 19 bases between. From germline, CDR1 is SGHAT and CDR2 FQNNGV. The length of the CDR3 is 15 residues. The DNA for the CDR3 is TGTGCCAGCAACCCCGGGATTTGGAACGTCTACGAGCAGTACTTC. Translated: CASNPGIWNVYEQYF.

The chain joins TRBV5-1 to TRBJ2-5, with no clear D. CDR3 length equals 13 residues. Germline V CDR1 and CDR2: SGHRS, YFSETQ. Deletions cut 2 bases from V and 5 bases from J, with 10 bases between. In DNA form, the CDR3 reads TGCGCCAGCAGCTTTGGACCGGGTGAGACCCAGTACTTC. Encoded protein: CASSFGPGETQYF.

The genes are TRBV5-4 and TRBJ2-3; 10 bases align to TRBD1. Germline CDR1 and CDR2: SGHNT and YYREEE (reference sequence). The length of the CDR3 is 15 residues. J lost 2 bases, V lost 4 bases, and 4 bases had no gene match. Here the CDR3 reads CASSRQGAPTDTQYF. The DNA for the CDR3 is TGTGCCAGCAGCAGACAGGGGGCTCCCACAGATACGCAGTATTTT.

The CDR3, as DNA: TGCGCCAGCAGCGCTAGCGGGTCACAAGAGACCCAGTACTTC. This encodes CASSASGSQETQYF. The chain employs TRBV5-1 and TRBJ2-5; 8 bases agree with TRBD2. The V gene's germline CDR1 is SGHRS and CDR2 YFSETQ. The length of the CDR3 is 14 residues. J lost 2 bases, V lost 4 bases, and 4 bases had no gene match.

This chain connects TRBV27 to TRBJ1-1, with D perhaps TRBD1 (5 bases). The CDR3 runs to 14 residues. The germline V and J ends were trimmed by 5 bases and 5 bases, with 15 bases remaining between them. The germline gives CDR1 MNHEY, CDR2 SMNVEV (reference sequence). CDR3 bases: TGTGCCAGCAGTCCATACTCGACAGATACTGAAGCTTTCTTT. This sequence encodes CASSPYSTDTEAFF.

V is TRBV6-1 and J is TRBJ1-5; 7 nucleotides agree with TRBD1. V shed 3 bases and J 2 bases; nucleotides not matched to a gene: 10. Germline V gene sequence: CDR1 MNHNS, CDR2 SASEGT. CDR3 size: 17 residues. As DNA, the CDR3 is TGTGCCAGCAGTGACGCCCGGGACAGCGTGGGCAATCAGCCCCAGCATTTT. It translates to CASSDARDSVGNQPQHF.

The chain joins TRBV5-1 to TRBJ2-7; D is ambiguous. Germline values: CDR1 SGHRS, CDR2 YFSETQ. CDR3 length: 12 amino acids. With 1 base removed from V and 0 bases from J, the gap between germline ends came to 2 bases. The CDR3 sequence: CASSLSSYEQYF. DNA of the CDR3: TGCGCCAGCAGCTTGTCCTCCTACGAGCAGTACTTC.

The chain joins TRBV6-1 to TRBJ2-2; D not certain. Trimming stripped 2 bases from V and 6 bases from J, with 7 bases between. This CDR3 spans 13 amino acids. The V gene's germline CDR1 is MNHNS and CDR2 SASEGT. CDR3 coding DNA: TGTGCCAGCAGTGAAATCGCGGCCGGGGAGCTGTTTTTT. Translated: CASSEIAAGELFF.

The chain combines TRBV6-4 with TRBJ2-3; maybe TRBD1 (7 bases). Trimming shortened V by 10 bases and J by 0 bases, and 23 bases separated the two germline ends. CDR1 and CDR2 from the germline V gene are MRHNA and SNTAGT. CDR3 length: 17 residues. The CDR3 reads CATPRGKSGSSTDTQYF. The CDR3, as DNA: TGTGCCACCCCCAGGGGGAAAAGCGGGTCTAGCACAGATACGCAGTATTTT.

The gene calls are TRBV21-1 and TRBJ2-7; the table's TRBD2 call for D was not verified on the DNA. TRBV21-1 is a pseudogene locus. This CDR3 region has 14 residues. The CDR3 loop reads CASSLAGGWDEQYF. DNA for the CDR3: TGTGCCAGCAGCTTAGCCGGGGGGTGGGACGAGCAGTACTTC.

The rearrangement joins TRBV11-2 to TRBJ2-3; D may be TRBD1 or TRBD2 (5 bases each). With 3 bases removed from V and 4 bases from J, the gap between germline ends came to 17 bases. CDR3 length equals 16 residues. Germline CDR1 SGHAT, CDR2 FQNNGV. CDR3 residues: CASSFTSGARPDTQYF. The CDR3 nucleotides are TGTGCCAGCAGCTTTACTTCCGGGGCACGGCCAGATACGCAGTATTTT.